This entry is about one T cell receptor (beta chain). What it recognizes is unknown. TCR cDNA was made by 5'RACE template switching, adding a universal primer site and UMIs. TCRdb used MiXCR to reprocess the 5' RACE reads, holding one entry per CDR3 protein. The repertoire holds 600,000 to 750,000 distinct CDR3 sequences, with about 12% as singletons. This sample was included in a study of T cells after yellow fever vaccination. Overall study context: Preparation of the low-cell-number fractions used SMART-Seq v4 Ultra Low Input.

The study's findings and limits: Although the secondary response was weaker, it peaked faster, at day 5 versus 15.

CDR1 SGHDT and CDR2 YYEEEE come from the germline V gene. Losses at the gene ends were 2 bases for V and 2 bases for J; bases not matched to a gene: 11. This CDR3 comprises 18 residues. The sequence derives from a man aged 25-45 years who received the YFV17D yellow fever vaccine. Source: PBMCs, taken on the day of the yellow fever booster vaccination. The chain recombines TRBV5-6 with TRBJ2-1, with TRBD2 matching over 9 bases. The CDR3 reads CASSFETSGVEPYNEQFF. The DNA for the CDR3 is TGTGCCAGCAGCTTCGAGACTAGCGGAGTGGAGCCCTACAATGAGCAGTTCTTC.